The 20 T cell receptor beta chains reported below all come from one sample, sequenced in a study of blood T cells in healthy people across ages. A second roughly 6 to 12 cycle PCR used barcoded and J-beta primers. MiXCR, applied by TCRdb to the 5' RACE reads, yields one record per CDR3 protein. The sample includes about 290,000 distinct CDR3 sequences, roughly a quarter of them seen just once. The material sequenced was blood. These receptor sequences come from a woman between 65 and 79 years old in good health.

V is TRBV29-1 and J is TRBJ2-3; 8 nucleotides agree with TRBD2. This CDR3 has 16 residues. Germline CDR1 SQVTM, CDR2 ANQGSEA. V lost 0 bases and J lost 7; bases outside the gene matches: 12. CDR3 sequence: CSVEDGSGGPFNTQYF. The CDR3 region has the DNA TGCAGCGTTGAAGACGGAAGCGGGGGCCCGTTTAATACGCAGTATTTT.

This clonotype was counted many times. This chain joins TRBV28 and TRBJ2-3; 8 nucleotides align to TRBD2. CDR1 MDHEN and CDR2 SYDVKM come from the germline V gene. The ends lost 9 bases at V and 0 bases at J; junction bases unmatched: 8. The CDR3 is made up of 15 amino acids. In DNA form, the CDR3 reads TGTGCCAGTCAACGAGCGGGAGCTAGCACAGATACGCAGTATTTT. Translated, it gives CASQRAGASTDTQYF.

The CDR3 region is CASRRMGRQGSNYGYTF. The CDR3 DNA sequence: TGTGCCAGCAGGAGAATGGGGAGACAGGGCTCTAACTATGGCTACACCTTC. The rearrangement links TRBV12-3 or TRBV12-4 to TRBJ1-2; TRBD1 matches 7 bases. Trimming at V came to 6 bases and at J to 0 bases, leaving 13 bases not matched to a gene. CDR3 length equals 17 residues.

The rearrangement uses TRBV29-1 and TRBJ2-3; perhaps TRBD1 as D (5 bases). The CDR3 has 17 amino acids. With 4 bases removed from V and 0 bases from J, the gap between germline ends came to 20 bases. Germline CDR1 and CDR2: SQVTM and ANQGSEA. The DNA of the CDR3 is TGCAGCGTTGGGGGCAGCGTTGCCGGTTTTAGCACAGATACGCAGTATTTT. Translating it yields CSVGGSVAGFSTDTQYF.

This clonotype was recorded many times. The chain couples TRBV28 to TRBJ2-1; the D gene is possibly TRBD1 (5 bases). This CDR3 is 15 amino acids long. The V gene's germline CDR1 is MDHEN and CDR2 SYDVKM. With 10 bases removed from V and 2 bases from J, the gap between germline ends came to 18 bases. The CDR3 nucleotides read TGTGCCACCACAGGAATGGCTGAAACCTACAATGAGCAGTTCTTC. This encodes CATTGMAETYNEQFF.

In the case of this clonotype: This may be a read error, as it is one base from a much larger clone. V gene TRBV4-1 combines with J gene TRBJ2-1; 8 bases match TRBD2. The CDR3 loop spans 15 amino acids. Germline values: CDR1 MGHRA, CDR2 YSYEKL. The DNA of the CDR3 is TGCGCCGGCAGCCAAACGGGACTAGACTACAATGAGCAGTTCTTC. It is translated as CAGSQTGLDYNEQFF.

This rearrangement joins TRBV5-1 to TRBJ2-5, with D possibly being TRBD1 or TRBD2 (6 bases each). The J call may be mistaken, given a closer DNA end match to TRBJ2-7. This CDR3 contains 17 residues. CDR1 is SGHRS, CDR2 YFSETQ, per germline. DNA of the CDR3: TGCGCCAGCAGCTTGGCGGTTGGAGGGGGAAACTCCTACGAGCAGTACTTC. Residues: CASSLAVGGGNSYEQYF.

This clonotype was detected a few times. The CDR3 spells CASRDPDTGNSPLHF. CDR3 bases: TGTGCCAGCAGAGATCCGGACACCGGGAATTCACCCCTCCACTTT. J is TRBJ1-6 and V is TRBV6-5; D perhaps matches TRBD1 (5 bases). With 6 bases removed from V and 7 bases from J, the gap between germline ends came to 16 bases. CDR1 is MNHEY and CDR2 is SVGAGI in the germline V gene. The CDR3 covers 15 residues.

The chain has TRBV24-1 and TRBJ2-1; D assignment may be TRBD1 or TRBD2 (5 bases each). The CDR3 is made up of 16 amino acids. CDR1 is KGHDR, CDR2 SFDVKD, per germline. V lost 7 bases, J lost 0 bases, and 15 bases lay in between. In nucleotides, the CDR3 is TGTGCCACCAGCCAAGCGGACACTAGCTCCTACAATGAGCAGTTCTTC. It specifies CATSQADTSSYNEQFF.

The gene calls are TRBV7-2 and TRBJ2-7, with D uncertain. Trimming cost V 6 bases and J 0 bases, with 15 bases left between them. Germline assignment: CDR1 SGHTA and CDR2 FQGNSA. The CDR3 spans 15 residues. The CDR3, as DNA: TGTGCCAGCAGACAACAAATGCTAAGCTCCTACGAGCAGTACTTC. Protein: CASRQQMLSSYEQYF.

This chain connects TRBV5-1 to TRBJ2-1; 7 bases line up with TRBD2. The CDR3 is 15 amino acids. V was clipped by 2 bases and J by 0 bases; unmatched bases: 2. Germline V gives CDR1 SGHRS, CDR2 YFSETQ. DNA for the CDR3: TGCGCCAGCAGCTTAAGCGGGATCTCCTACAATGAGCAGTTCTTC. Protein sequence: CASSLSGISYNEQFF.

This clonotype appeared many times. The rearrangement joins TRBV5-6 to TRBJ1-5; D remains ambiguous. CDR3 length: 13 residues. Per germline, CDR1 SGHDT and CDR2 YYEEEE. Trimming shortened V by 3 bases and J by 2 bases, and 6 bases separated the two germline ends. CDR3 amino acids: CASSSGRNQPQHF. Written as DNA, the CDR3 is TGTGCCAGCAGCTCCGGACGCAATCAGCCCCAGCATTTT.

This clonotype has a handful of counts. The gene calls are TRBV12-3 or TRBV12-4 and TRBJ2-6; TRBD1 matches 7 bases. Unmatched junction bases numbered 9, after V lost 4 bases and J lost 0 bases. There are 18 residues in the CDR3. CDR3 in DNA: TGTGCCAGCAGTTACCCGGGACAGAGAAACTCTGGGGCCAACGTCCTGACTTTC. This translates into CASSYPGQRNSGANVLTF.

The sample holds a few counts of this clonotype. The genes are TRBV9 and TRBJ2-7, with D possibly matching TRBD2 (6 bases). The CDR3 loop spans 15 amino acids. Germline assignment: CDR1 SGDLS and CDR2 YYNGEE. With 0 bases removed from V and 3 bases from J, the gap between germline ends came to 13 bases. Here the CDR3 reads CASSVAGSLDYEQYF. The CDR3 DNA is TGTGCCAGCAGCGTAGCCGGGAGCCTTGACTACGAGCAGTACTTC.

This clonotype was seen more than once but under ten times. The chain combines TRBV21-1 with TRBJ2-1; the table names TRBD2, a call not compared with the DNA. TRBV21-1 is reported as a pseudogene. CDR3 length: 16 residues. The CDR3 protein is CASSKGTSGRYNEQFF. As DNA, the CDR3 is TGTGCCAGCAGCAAAGGGACTAGCGGGAGGTACAATGAGCAGTTCTTC.

In this sample, this clonotype turned up a few times. The chain joins TRBV28 to TRBJ2-2, with TRBD1 matching 9 bases. Germline V CDR1 and CDR2: MDHEN, SYDVKM. The CDR3 covers 15 residues. The junction had 6 bases not matched to a gene; V was cut back by 6 bases and J by 4 bases. In DNA form, the CDR3 reads TGTGCCAGCAGATCGGGACAGGGAAGCACCGGGGAGCTGTTTTTT. Protein product: CASRSGQGSTGELFF.

This clonotype showed up just a few times. The V gene is TRBV21-1, the J gene TRBJ1-2; the D call TRBD1 from the table was never checked on the DNA. TRBV21-1 is marked as a pseudogene. The CDR3 is 11 residues long. DNA for the CDR3: TGTGCCAGGGCACCCCCTAAGGGCTACACCTTC. This gives the protein CARAPPKGYTF.

The chain is built from TRBV28 and TRBJ2-1, with 10 bases fitting TRBD2. The V gene end was trimmed by 5 bases and the J gene end by 5 bases; junction bases not matched to a gene: 3. The CDR3 loop spans 14 amino acids. Germline V lookup: CDR1 MDHEN, CDR2 SYDVKM. CDR3 nucleotide sequence: TGTGCCAGCAGTAGGACTAGCGGAAACAATGAGCAGTTCTTC. This gives the protein CASSRTSGNNEQFF.

The CDR3 DNA follows: TGTGCCAGCAGTCCGAACACGGGAGCGTACGAGCAGTACTTC. Translation gives CASSPNTGAYEQYF. The V call is TRBV12-3 or TRBV12-4, the J call TRBJ2-7, with D possibly matching TRBD2 (6 bases). Trimming shortened V by 5 bases and J by 4 bases, and 15 bases separated the two germline ends. This CDR3 contains 14 residues.

This clonotype has a single count. The genes are TRBV7-2 and TRBJ2-3; tentatively, D is TRBD2 (6 bases). Germline lookup yields CDR1 SGHTA and CDR2 FQGNSA. The CDR3 length is 15 residues. With 3 bases removed from V and 3 bases from J, the gap between germline ends came to 13 bases. The CDR3 spells CASSFQTRPTDTQYF. The DNA of the CDR3 is TGTGCCAGCAGCTTCCAGACTAGACCTACAGATACGCAGTATTTT.